This T cell receptor beta chain was identified in a study of regulatory T cells in long-lasting Graves disease. Study-wide points: Lower TCR diversity characterized persistent Graves' patients relative to newly diagnosed patients. Sample size was small, which may have lowered accuracy.

The germline V and J ends were trimmed by 0 bases and 1 base, with 7 bases remaining between them. Germline loops: CDR1 MNHEY, CDR2 SVGAGI. The CDR3 is 16 residues long. The TCR beta library used iRepertoire HTBI primers with Arm-PCR amplification of CDR3. A single record per CDR3 protein comes from TCRdb applying MiXCR to the multiplex PCR reads. The sample records around 460,000 distinct CDR3 sequences, roughly 22% being singletons. Time point noted: persistent/refractory GD, antithyroid drugs over 5 years with positive TRAb. The TCR library was prepared using RNA isolated from PBMCs. The patients included were those that came from an endocrinology department in Xi'an, China. This clonotype appeared many times. The target antigen is unknown.

The sequence came from a female donor with Graves disease. The sample here was peripheral blood mononuclear cells (PBMCs), taken when the disease was refractory, from a patient treated with antithyroid drugs. V is TRBV6-5 and J is TRBJ2-6, with D tentatively TRBD1 (6 bases). Here the CDR3 reads CASSYSGQSGANVLTF. Here the CDR3 DNA reads TGTGCCAGCAGTTACTCGGGACAATCTGGGGCCAACGTCCTGACTTTC.